The T cell receptor (beta chain) described here comes from a study of cytomegalovirus exposure and HLA in healthy donors. Study context: Counted in an early data release were about 80 million unique TCRs from HLA-typed donors. Study-wide points: Later, an analysis showed that TCR beta chains associated with HLA were more clonally expanded than others that were equally common. Presence/absence analyses assumed roughly uniform sequencing depth across donors, which may not hold. The later analysis indicated that the majority of CMV-associated TCR beta chains appeared HLA-restricted.

This clone was counted only a few times. Antigen specificity is unknown. The CDR3 spans 14 residues. V lost 4 bases, J lost 3 bases, and 12 bases lay in between. The V gene's germline CDR1 is SGDLS and CDR2 YYNGEE. The PCR made use of 60 Vbeta and 13 Jbeta primers. Profiling relied on immunoSEQ multiplex PCR, and the TCRdb table lists in-frame clones only, not all of them. The table includes 35,000 to 45,000 clones, around 82% detected once. Sequences were obtained from PBMCs. The rearrangement links TRBV9 to TRBJ2-3; D perhaps matches TRBD2 (5 bases). This clonotype was sampled from a young woman in good health and CMV-seropositive. The CDR3, as DNA: TGTGCCAGCAGCACCCAGACGGGGACAGATACGCAGTATTTT. Translated: CASSTQTGTDTQYF. The full variable domain, with the rest looked up from reference TRBV9 and TRBJ2-3, is DSGVTQTPKHLITATGQRVTLRCSPRSGDLSVYWYQQSLDQGLQFLIQYYNGEERAKGNILERFSAQQFPDLHSELNLSSLELGDSALYFCASSTQTGTDTQYFGPGTRLTVL.